A selection of T cell receptor beta chains follows, all from one sample in a study of blood T cells in healthy people across ages. TCRdb reanalysed the 5' RACE reads using MiXCR and keeps one entry per CDR3 protein. The sample records 1.5 million to 2 million distinct CDR3 sequences, about 50% being singletons. The specimen sequenced was blood. Receptor source: a woman between 35 and 50 years old in good health. Both conserved end residues are part of each CDR3. D genes are given only for firm matches. Rows give clone size only sometimes, using once, few, many, or a class for an expanded clone.

abundance	d_gene	j_gene	v_gene	CDR3nt	CDR3aa
-	-	TRBJ2-1	TRBV4-2	TGTGCCAGCAGCCAAGGGGATTTAGGGGAGCAGTTCTTC	CASSQGDLGEQFF
few	TRBD2	TRBJ2-7	TRBV7-2	TGTGCCAGCAGCGTTGGACCTAGCGGGGGGCGGTACCGCGAGCAGTACTTC	CASSVGPSGGRYREQYF
few	TRBD2	TRBJ2-1	TRBV10-3	TGTGCCATCAGTGAGTCCTTTGTTGTAGCGGGGAATCCCCACAATGAGCAGTTCTTC	CAISESFVVAGNPHNEQFF
few	-	TRBJ2-1	TRBV12-3/TRBV12-4	TGTGCCAGCAGTCTTTTGCTCCCGGACAATGTGCAGTTCTTC	CASSLLLPDNVQFF
few	TRBD2	TRBJ2-1	TRBV15	TGTGCCACCAGCAGAGACCGGACTAGCGGCTACAATGAGCAGTTCTTC	CATSRDRTSGYNEQFF
-	-	TRBJ1-1	TRBV27	TGTGCCAGCAGTTTCGCGGTATACACTGAAGCTTTCTTT	CASSFAVYTEAFF
-	TRBD2	TRBJ2-3	TRBV9	TGTGCCAGCAGCGTAACTCCCGGGACTAGCTACACAGATACGCAGTATTTT	CASSVTPGTSYTDTQYF
-	-	TRBJ2-3	TRBV6-2/TRBV6-3	TGTGCCAGCAACCGCCCAAGCACAGATACGCAGTATTTT	CASNRPSTDTQYF
-	TRBD2	TRBJ2-4	TRBV6-5	TGTGCCAGCCGCGAGAAGCGGGGGGTACCCAAAAACATTCAGTACTTC	CASREKRGVPKNIQYF
-	-	TRBJ2-4	TRBV12-3/TRBV12-4	TGTGCCAGCAGTCCAACAGGGCCCGACATTCAGTACTTC	CASSPTGPDIQYF
once	-	TRBJ2-6	TRBV7-8	TGTGCCAGCAGCTTCCAGGGGAGAGGGGCCAACGTCCTGACTTTC	CASSFQGRGANVLTF
-	-	TRBJ2-4	TRBV20-1	TGCAGTGCTAAAGAGTCAGGGTATTTGGACATTCAGTACTTC	CSAKESGYLDIQYF
-	TRBD2	TRBJ2-1	TRBV20-1	TGCAGTGCTAGCCCCCCGCTAGCGGGACCCTACAATGAGCAGTTCTTC	CSASPPLAGPYNEQFF
-	-	TRBJ2-1	TRBV11-2	TGTGCCAGCAGCGGGGGAGACACCTACAATGAGCAGTTCTTC	CASSGGDTYNEQFF
-	-	TRBJ2-4	TRBV3-1	TGTGCCAGCAGCCAAGATGGGGCGTCGGGGGAGCAGTACTTC	CASSQDGASGEQYF
few	-	TRBJ2-5	TRBV27	TGTGCCAGCAGTTCTTACCTAAAAGAGACCCAGTACTTC	CASSSYLKETQYF
-	-	TRBJ2-5	TRBV7-2	TGTGCCAGCAGCTTAGTTAGGGGCTTGGGAGAGACCCAGTACTTC	CASSLVRGLGETQYF
once	TRBD2	TRBJ2-1	TRBV6-5	TGTGCCAGCATCAAGAGCGGGGGATCCAATGAGCAGTTCTTC	CASIKSGGSNEQFF
-	-	TRBJ2-1	TRBV29-1	TGCAGCGGAGGTGGGGATGAGCAGTTCTTC	CSGGGDEQFF
-	-	TRBJ2-1	TRBV2	TGTGCCAGCACGTGGGTAGGGGCCAATGAGCAGTTCTTC	CASTWVGANEQFF
few	-	TRBJ2-5	TRBV28	TGTGCCAGCTTCGCGAGAGGGAGGGAGACCCAGTACTTC	CASFARGRETQYF
-	TRBD1	TRBJ2-3	TRBV5-1	TGCGCCAGCAGCCCTGGGACAGGCTCTTTGGCAGATACGCAGTATTTT	CASSPGTGSLADTQYF
-	TRBD1	TRBJ1-5	TRBV28	TGTGCCAGCAGACGACATAGACAGGGGATAGGCAATCAGCCCCAGCATTTT	CASRRHRQGIGNQPQHF
few	TRBD1	TRBJ2-7	TRBV7-8	TGTGCCAGCAGATCGACAGGGGCCACGGGGGAGCAGTACTTC	CASRSTGATGEQYF
-	-	TRBJ1-5	TRBV7-2	TGTGCCAGCAGCTCACCACAGGGCCAGCCCCAGCATTTT	CASSSPQGQPQHF
-	TRBD1	TRBJ2-6	TRBV4-3	TGCGCCAGCAGCCAAGGGACAGGGAGGATCTCTAGGGCCAACGTCCTGACTTTC	CASSQGTGRISRANVLTF
once	-	TRBJ2-1	TRBV6-6	TGTGCCGGCGGACGATCCGGGACTTCGTGGGGAAGTGAGCAGTTCTTC	CAGGRSGTSWGSEQFF
-	-	TRBJ2-7	TRBV6-7	TGTGTCCCCGTCCTTCAGGTTCGCGAGCAGTACTTC	CVPVLQVREQYF
few	-	TRBJ2-6	TRBV12-3/TRBV12-4	TGTGCCAGCAGTTTATCCCAAGGGGTAGGGGCCAACGTCCTGACTTTC	CASSLSQGVGANVLTF
-	TRBD1	TRBJ2-2	TRBV5-1	TGCGCCAGCAGCTGGGACAGAACTAGGGACACCGGGGAGCTGTTTTTT	CASSWDRTRDTGELFF
-	-	TRBJ1-1	TRBV28	TGTGCCAGCAGTCCCTCAGGGGCGGATGAAGATTTCTTT	CASSPSGADEDFF
-	-	TRBJ2-5	TRBV12-3/TRBV12-4	TGTGCCAGCAGTTTACGAAGGACGGAAGGAGAGACCCAGTACTTC	CASSLRRTEGETQYF
many	TRBD2	TRBJ2-7	TRBV20-1	TGCAGTGCTAGCTCAGGGACTAGCGGAACCTACGAGCAGTACTTC	CSASSGTSGTYEQYF
-	TRBD1	TRBJ1-5	TRBV6-2/TRBV6-3	TGTGCCAGCAGTTACTCGAGGCATAGGGGGCTAAGCAATCAGCCCCAGCATTTT	CASSYSRHRGLSNQPQHF
few	-	TRBJ1-4	TRBV7-9	TGTGCCAGCAGCTTAGCTACAACTAATGAAAAACTGTTTTTT	CASSLATTNEKLFF
-	-	TRBJ2-3	TRBV7-2	TGTGCCAGCAGCTCAAGGGGGAGCACCAGCACAGATACGCAGTATTTT	CASSSRGSTSTDTQYF
-	TRBD1	TRBJ1-6	TRBV20-1	TGCAGTGTACCGGGACAGAATAATTCACCCCTCCACTTT	CSVPGQNNSPLHF
-	-	TRBJ2-7	TRBV7-2	TGTGCCAGCAGCTTTGAACCCTGGAGTTCCTACGAGCAGTACTTC	CASSFEPWSSYEQYF
-	TRBD1	TRBJ2-7	TRBV20-1	TGCAGTGCTGGGACAGGGAACGCCTACGAGCAGTACTTC	CSAGTGNAYEQYF
few	TRBD2	TRBJ2-7	TRBV7-2	TGTGCCAGCAGCTTAATTCTCCTAGCGGTTCCCTACGAGCAGTACTTC	CASSLILLAVPYEQYF
-	-	TRBJ1-1	TRBV10-3	TGTGCCATCAGGGAAGTGACTGAAGCTTTCTTT	CAIREVTEAFF
few	-	TRBJ2-7	TRBV15	TGTGCCACCAGCAGTATTGAGCAGTACTTC	CATSSIEQYF
-	TRBD1	TRBJ2-5	TRBV28	TGTGCCAGCAGTACCGAGGACAGGAGACAAGAGACCCAGTACTTC	CASSTEDRRQETQYF
few	-	TRBJ2-1	TRBV20-1	TGCAGTGCTAGAGATCCATGGGGGGCACACAATGAGCAGTTCTTC	CSARDPWGAHNEQFF
few	TRBD2	TRBJ2-7	TRBV7-6	TGTGCCAGCAGCCATGGGTTAGCGGGGGGAGTAAAGGACGAGCAGTACTTC	CASSHGLAGGVKDEQYF
-	-	TRBJ1-6	TRBV7-9	TGTGCCAGCATAGGGGTCTATAATTCACCCCTCCACTTT	CASIGVYNSPLHF
-	TRBD2	TRBJ2-3	TRBV11-2	TGTGCCAGCAGCTTCAGCTCGGGGGGGCTCACAGATACGCAGTATTTT	CASSFSSGGLTDTQYF
few	-	TRBJ1-2	TRBV7-2	TGTGCCAGCAGCTCTCGGATAGGACTCCGATCCTATGGCTACACCTTC	CASSSRIGLRSYGYTF
-	-	TRBJ2-4	TRBV5-1	TGCGCCAGCAGCTTGGTGGGGAATGGCAAAAACATTCAGTACTTC	CASSLVGNGKNIQYF
few	-	TRBJ2-5	TRBV21-1	TGTGCCAGCAGCAAAAGAATGACTAGCGCACAAGAGACCCAGTACTTC	CASSKRMTSAQETQYF
-	-	TRBJ2-3	TRBV25-1	TGTGCCAGCAGTGACACATGGGGACTCCGGACAGATACGCAGTATTTT	CASSDTWGLRTDTQYF
-	-	TRBJ2-3	TRBV20-1	TGCAGTGCTAGAGGGGTGAATTCGGACACAGATACGCAGTATTTT	CSARGVNSDTDTQYF
-	TRBD2	TRBJ2-6	TRBV29-1	TGCAGCGTAGGACTAGTTGCTGGGGCCAACGTCCTGACTTTC	CSVGLVAGANVLTF
few	-	TRBJ1-2	TRBV4-2	TGTGCCAGCAGCCAAGACAGGGCGTTTAACTATGGCTACACCTTC	CASSQDRAFNYGYTF
-	-	TRBJ1-1	TRBV7-9	TGTGCCAGCAGCTTAGCGGGGTGGGCACCAACTGAAGCTTTCTTT	CASSLAGWAPTEAFF
-	-	TRBJ2-1	TRBV7-9	TGTGCCAGCAGCTTATTAGGTATTGAGCAGTTCTTC	CASSLLGIEQFF
-	-	TRBJ2-3	TRBV2	TGTGCCAGCAGGCAAGTTCATAGCACAGATACGCAGTATTTT	CASRQVHSTDTQYF
-	TRBD2	TRBJ2-1	TRBV3-1	TGTGCCAGCAGCCTCAGGACTAGCGGGGGGGCAAACAATGAGCAGTTCTTC	CASSLRTSGGANNEQFF